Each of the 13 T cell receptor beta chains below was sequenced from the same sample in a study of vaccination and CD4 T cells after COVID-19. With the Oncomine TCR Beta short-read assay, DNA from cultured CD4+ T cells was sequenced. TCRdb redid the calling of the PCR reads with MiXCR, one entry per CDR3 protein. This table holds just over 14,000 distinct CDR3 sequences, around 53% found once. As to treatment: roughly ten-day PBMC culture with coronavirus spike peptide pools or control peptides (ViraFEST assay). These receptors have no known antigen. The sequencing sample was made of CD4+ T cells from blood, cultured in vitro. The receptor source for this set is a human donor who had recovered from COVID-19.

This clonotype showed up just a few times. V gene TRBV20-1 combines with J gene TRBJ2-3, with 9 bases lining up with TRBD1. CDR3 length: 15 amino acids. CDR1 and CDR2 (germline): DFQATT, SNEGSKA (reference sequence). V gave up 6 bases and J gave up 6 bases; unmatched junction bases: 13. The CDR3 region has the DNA TGCAGTGCACACGACCGGGACAGGGTCAAGGATACGCAGTATTTT. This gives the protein CSAHDRDRVKDTQYF.

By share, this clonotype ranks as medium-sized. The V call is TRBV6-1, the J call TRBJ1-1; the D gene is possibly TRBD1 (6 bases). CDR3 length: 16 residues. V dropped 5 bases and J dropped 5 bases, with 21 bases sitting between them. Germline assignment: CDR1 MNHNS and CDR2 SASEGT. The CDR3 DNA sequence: TGTGCCAGCAGTAGTGCAGCGGGGGCGGGAGGGACTGAAGCTTTCTTT. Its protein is CASSSAAGAGGTEAFF.

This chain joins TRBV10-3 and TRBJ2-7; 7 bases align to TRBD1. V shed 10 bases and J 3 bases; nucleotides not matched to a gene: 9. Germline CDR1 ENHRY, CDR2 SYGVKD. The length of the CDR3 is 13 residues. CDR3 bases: TGTGCCACTCGTGACGGGACAGACTACGAGCAGTACTTC. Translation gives CATRDGTDYEQYF.

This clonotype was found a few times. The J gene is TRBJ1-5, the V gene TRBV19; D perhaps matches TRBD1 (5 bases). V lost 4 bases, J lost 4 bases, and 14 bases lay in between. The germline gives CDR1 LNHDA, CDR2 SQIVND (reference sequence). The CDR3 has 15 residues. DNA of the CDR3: TGTGCCAGTAGTAGCTGGGACGGTCGTAATCAGCCCCAGCATTTT. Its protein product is CASSSWDGRNQPQHF.

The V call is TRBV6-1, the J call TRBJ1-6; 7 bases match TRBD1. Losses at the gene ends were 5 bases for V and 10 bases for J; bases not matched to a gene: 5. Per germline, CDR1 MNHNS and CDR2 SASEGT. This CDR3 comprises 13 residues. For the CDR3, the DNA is TGTGCCAGCAGTCCTCTGACAGGGTCACCCCTCCACTTT. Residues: CASSPLTGSPLHF.

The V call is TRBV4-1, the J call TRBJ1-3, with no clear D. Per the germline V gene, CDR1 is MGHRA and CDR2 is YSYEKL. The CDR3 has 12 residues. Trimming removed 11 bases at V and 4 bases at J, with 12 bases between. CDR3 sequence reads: CAGNQPGNTIYF. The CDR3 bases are TGCGCCGGCAATCAGCCCGGAAACACCATATATTTT.

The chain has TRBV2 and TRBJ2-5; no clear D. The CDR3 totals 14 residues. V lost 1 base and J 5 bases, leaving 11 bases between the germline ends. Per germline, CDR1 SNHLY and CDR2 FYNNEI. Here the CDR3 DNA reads TGTGCCAGCAGTGAAGGGTGGAATGAGGAGACCCAGTACTTC. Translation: CASSEGWNEETQYF.

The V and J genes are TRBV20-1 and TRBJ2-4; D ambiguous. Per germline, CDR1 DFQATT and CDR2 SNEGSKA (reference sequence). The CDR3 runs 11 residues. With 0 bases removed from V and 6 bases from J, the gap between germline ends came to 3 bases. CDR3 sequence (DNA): TGCAGTGCTAGAGACCGAAACATTCAGTACTTC. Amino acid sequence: CSARDRNIQYF.

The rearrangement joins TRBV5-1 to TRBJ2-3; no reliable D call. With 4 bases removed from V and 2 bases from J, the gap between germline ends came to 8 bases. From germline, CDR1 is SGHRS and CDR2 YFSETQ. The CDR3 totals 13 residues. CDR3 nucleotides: TGCGCCAGCAGCGCCAGTGACACAGATACGCAGTATTTT. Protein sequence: CASSASDTDTQYF. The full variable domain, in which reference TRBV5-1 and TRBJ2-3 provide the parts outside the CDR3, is KAGVTQTPRYLIKTRGQQVTLSCSPISGHRSVSWYQQTPGQGLQFLFEYFSETQRNKGNFPGRFSGRQFSNSRSEMNVSTLELGDSALYLCASSASDTDTQYFGPGTRLTVL.

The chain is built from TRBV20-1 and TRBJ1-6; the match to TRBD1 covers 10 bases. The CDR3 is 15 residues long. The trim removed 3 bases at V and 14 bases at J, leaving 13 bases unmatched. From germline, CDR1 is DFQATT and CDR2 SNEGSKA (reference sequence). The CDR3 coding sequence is TGCAGTGCTAGGACAGGGGGCTCAGACCTGTTAACCCTCCACTTT. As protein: CSARTGGSDLLTLHF.

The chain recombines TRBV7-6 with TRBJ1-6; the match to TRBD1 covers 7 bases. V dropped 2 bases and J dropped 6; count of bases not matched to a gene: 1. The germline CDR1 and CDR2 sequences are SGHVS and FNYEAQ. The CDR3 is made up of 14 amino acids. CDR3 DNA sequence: TGTGCCAGCAGCTTATCAGGGGGTAATTCACCCCTCCACTTT. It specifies CASSLSGGNSPLHF.

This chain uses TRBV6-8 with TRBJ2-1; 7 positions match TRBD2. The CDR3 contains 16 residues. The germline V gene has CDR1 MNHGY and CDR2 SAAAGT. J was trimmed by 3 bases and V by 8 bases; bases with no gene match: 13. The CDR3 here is CASEQRRECIYNEQFF. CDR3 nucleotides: TGTGCCAGCGAACAGCGGCGGGAGTGCATCTACAATGAGCAGTTCTTC.

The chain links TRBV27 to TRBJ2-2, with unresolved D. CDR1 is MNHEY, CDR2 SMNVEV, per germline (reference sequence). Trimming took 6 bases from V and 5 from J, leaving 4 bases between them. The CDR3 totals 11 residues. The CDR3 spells CASSRTGELFF. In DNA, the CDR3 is TGTGCCAGCAGCAGGACCGGGGAGCTGTTTTTT.